This TCR beta chain appears in the sequencing data of a study of cytomegalovirus exposure and HLA in healthy donors (dated by TCRdb to about 2017). Looking at the study overall: An earlier analysis of around 600 of the donors reported approximately 270 Gb of sequence data and 117 million unique TCR beta sequences from 150 million to 200 million T cells. An early release covering some 640 HLA-typed donors comprised roughly 300 gigabases of sequencing data and roughly 85 million unique TCR sequences. Of the roughly 400 genotyped donors, over 70% fell in the genetic ancestry cluster associated with self-reported Caucasian donors. The study aimed to test whether signatures of past pathogen exposure could be identified by cataloging public T cell receptors. The T cell repertoires of 666 subjects were profiled by immunosequencing and related to cytomegalovirus serostatus. In addition to the first cohort of 650 to 800 subjects, a separate validation cohort of approximately 110 different subjects was used. To predict cytomegalovirus infection status, the study brought together high-throughput TCR immunosequencing, statistical association of individual TCRs with disease status, and machine learning. A later analysis re-examined previously published TCR beta repertoires from more than 650 donors and added high-resolution HLA genotyping to investigate patterns of TCR occurrence. Rather than using new phenotypic data, the later analysis identified candidate immune exposures from TCR beta sequences and from how often those sequences occurred across donors. To decide whether each TCR beta V gene segment behaved as functional or pseudogenic, an earlier analysis of approximately 620 of the donors relied on high-throughput TCR beta sequencing. Alongside the repertoire data, information on donor age, sex, ethnicity and CMV serostatus was compiled. In a later genetic analysis, genome-wide SNP genotypes for about 55% of the 666 donors were used, and that subset was treated as a discovery cohort. Every discovery cohort repertoire had been produced on one sequencing platform. HLA typing included class I and class II loci at four-digit resolution. Typing coverage differed by locus: A, B, C, DRB1 and DQB1 were typed in about 629-640 donors, DQA1 in 522, DPA1 in some 610, and DPB1 in 472. Because of strong linkage in the cohort, five DR-DQ haplotypes were treated as single units for association and clustering. Among around 400 genotyped donors of the cohort, an average of about 240,000 unique TCR beta nucleotide sequences was sequenced per donor, of which about 19% were non-productive.

Study-wide findings and limitations: The only immune exposure information available for the cohort was CMV serostatus. At a false discovery rate of 0.05, a later analysis linked roughly 17,000 TCR beta sequences to specific HLA alleles. The classifier was reported to diagnose cytomegalovirus status with high specificity and sensitivity in both the original cohort and the validation cohort. A cluster of highly shared sequence variants was judged likely to be a technical artifact of the sequencing pipeline. Strong co-occurrence of HLA alleles, especially DR and DQ, made assigning TCR associations to individual alleles difficult. V-gene and J-gene trimming of TCR beta chains was associated with a missense DCLRE1C variant in a later genetic analysis, and the association was replicated in an independent cohort. A few of the identified cytomegalovirus-associated TCR beta chains were confirmed in vitro to be specific for cytomegalovirus antigens. A later analysis found that TCR association rates varied across HLA loci, with DRB1 alleles showing the most associated TCRs and HLA-C alleles the fewest. A further reported finding was that TCR beta sequences accurately predicted the HLA-A and HLA-B alleles for most subjects in the first cohort. The study listed 164 TCR beta chains as associated with cytomegalovirus. It was suggested by the authors that the approach could potentially be generalized to other disease states and immunological phenotypes. Correlated functional status among segregating V segments might be attributable to linkage disequilibrium, but an unknown experimental factor could not be ruled out. In a later analysis, several top co-occurrence clusters were reported to appear linked to parvovirus B19, influenza, CMV and Epstein-Barr virus. In this cohort, only TCR beta chains were sequenced, and detectable features were limited by the absence of alpha or paired-chain data. Because HLA typing was unavailable for some donors at each locus, only the typed subset was used in association tests. The presence/absence analyses assumed that sequencing depth was roughly uniform across donors, and that assumption may not be true. Across donors, most TCR sequences were observed very rarely, whereas some public TCRs were present in many individuals. In an earlier analysis of some 500 of the donors, most TCR beta V segments appeared in productive rearrangements about 90% or about 30% of the time, broadly matching IMGT annotations. Compared with equally common non-associated chains, HLA-associated TCR beta chains in a later analysis were more clonally expanded and had lower generation probabilities. The earlier analysis of some 540 of the donors excluded roughly 17 rarely observed V segments, including chromosome 9 orphons, because counts were too low. A later genetic analysis reported fewer N-insertions in productive TCRs among donors in an Asian-associated ancestry cluster than the roughly 700-donor mean. In a later analysis, most CMV-associated TCR beta chains were found to appear HLA-restricted, with HLA associations seemingly driven largely by CMV exposure. Because the 87-base-pair reads could not distinguish some IMGT-functional V segments, including TRBV6-2 and TRBV6-3, those segments were excluded.

The CDR3 runs 15 residues from the cysteine to the phenylalanine. Only the CDR3 DNA is retained, 45 bases long and in frame from the first base. At the junction V is shortened by 4 bases and J by 1 base, with 13 bases in between. From a lookup of the germline V gene, CDR1 and CDR2 are SGHDN and FVKESK. About this clone itself: Its cognate antigen has yet to be identified. No quality values exist for individual bases; no much larger clone is one base distant.

The library was made by the immunoSEQ multiplex PCR assay. A mixture of 60 forward primers for TCR Vbeta segments and 13 reverse primers for TCR Jbeta segments was used in the multiplex PCR. Amplification of the CDR3 region of rearranged TCR beta genes was performed with a multiplex PCR assay on genomic DNA. The Illumina HiSeq System was used to sequence the amplified TCR beta libraries as 87-base-pair reads. As for the original processing: Across the 500 to 750 repertoires, a later analysis counted 75 million to 90 million unique TCR beta chains, roughly 11 million of which were shared by at least two donors. To remove PCR and sequencing errors, raw reads were error-corrected and collapsed into unique sequences using a nearest-neighbor algorithm that merged closely related sequences. CDR3 sequences were aligned to IMGT reference sequences to assign V, D and J gene segments. For a sequence to be retained, at least a six-nucleotide match to both a V gene segment and a J gene segment was required. A rearrangement counted as productive if the CDR3 had no stop codons and remained in frame with V and J, and every other rearrangement counted as non-productive. Following IMGT convention, CDR3 was defined as the stretch from the second conserved V-encoded cysteine to the conserved J-encoded phenylalanine. The earlier analysis of around 640 of the donors excluded sequences that lacked an unambiguous match to a single V gene segment. An earlier analysis of a few hundred of the donors classified V segments as functional when productive rearrangements were above 56.7% and as segregating when the standard deviation between donors was above 5%. A statistical classification framework was built to diagnose cytomegalovirus status from the catalog of TCR beta chain sequences. In a later analysis, TCR nucleotide sequences were compared against IMGT/GENE-DB human TR gene sequences so that V and J genes could be assigned. Using the TCRdist pipeline, a later analysis assigned CDR3 sequences along with most-parsimonious VDJ recombination scenarios. In a later analysis, every TCR beta chain was defined by the combination of its CDR3 amino acid sequence and its V-gene family, and reads without a unique V-gene family were dropped. In a later analysis, around 650 highly shared, low-generation-probability nucleotide sequences were removed to address suspected cross-contamination and a sequencing artifact. In a later analysis, a clonal expansion index for each public chain was calculated from normalized within-repertoire ranks of inferred template counts. Generation probabilities in a later analysis came from a VDJ recombination model fitted to out-of-frame rearrangements, and those results were checked against IGoR. In a later analysis, TCR-TCR, TCR-HLA and TCR-CMV co-occurrence was scored with hypergeometric tests, and a repertoire-size bias correction was applied to TCR pairs. In a later analysis, false discovery rates were estimated by permuting HLA or CMV assignments 20 times. In a later analysis, co-occurring TCRs were grouped with DBSCAN, and TCRdist sequence similarity was added when clustering was performed within HLA-allele-positive subsets. Repertoires with fewer than 30,000 or more than 120,000 public chains, plus five repertoires with anomalous nucleotide sharing, were excluded from co-occurrence clustering. Not all clones reach the TCRdb copy of this immuneACCESS table, which keeps in-frame sequences only. Checked studies attribute under half of the gap to unresolved V genes and leave the rest unexplained. V and J calls and clone size are copied from that table; D and trimming were computed from the DNA. Here the sample has about 130,000 clones; about 78% occur a single time. The ten largest clones take up about 3.9% of the sample.

The cohort was made up of 500 to 800 healthy bone marrow donors. At the time of sampling, every cohort member was nominally healthy, though immune exposures that went unrecorded were likely present. The donor was CMV seropositive and belonged to the group of 250 to 300 seropositive cohort members. A peripheral blood sample was provided by each donor, and peripheral blood mononuclear cells were used for TCR beta sequencing. The Qiagen DNeasy Blood Extraction Kit was used to extract genomic DNA from the blood cell samples. Rearrangement joined TRBV14 to TRBJ1-1, with an unclear D gene assignment. This TCR was recovered from a man in his fifties or sixties in good health and CMV-seropositive. The source material was PBMCs. This receptor carries the CDR3 CASSPFGLQNTEAFF. The base sequence is TGTGCCAGCAGCCCGTTCGGACTTCAGAACACTGAAGCTTTCTTT.